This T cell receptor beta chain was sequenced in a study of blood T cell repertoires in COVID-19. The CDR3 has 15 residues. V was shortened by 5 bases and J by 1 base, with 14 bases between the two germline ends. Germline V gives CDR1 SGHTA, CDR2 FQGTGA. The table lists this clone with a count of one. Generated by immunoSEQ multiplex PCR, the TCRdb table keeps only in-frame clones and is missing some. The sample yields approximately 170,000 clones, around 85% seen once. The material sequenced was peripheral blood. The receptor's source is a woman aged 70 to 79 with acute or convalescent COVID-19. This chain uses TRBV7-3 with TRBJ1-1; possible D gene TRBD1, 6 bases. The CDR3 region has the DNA TGTGCCAGCAGCCCTACCGGGACACAGAACACTGAAGCTTTCTTT. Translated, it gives CASSPTGTQNTEAFF.